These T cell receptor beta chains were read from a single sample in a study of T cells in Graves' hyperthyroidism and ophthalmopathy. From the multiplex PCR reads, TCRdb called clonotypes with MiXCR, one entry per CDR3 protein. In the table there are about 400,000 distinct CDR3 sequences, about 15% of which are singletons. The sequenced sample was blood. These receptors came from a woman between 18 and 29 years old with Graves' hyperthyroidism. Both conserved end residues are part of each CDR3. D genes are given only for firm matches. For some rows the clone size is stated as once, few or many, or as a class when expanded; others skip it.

DNA: TGTGCCAGCAGTTACGATTCGGAGCCCGAGCAGTACTTC
CDR3: CASSYDSEPEQYF
V: TRBV6-6
D: NA
J: TRBJ2-7
size: NA

DNA: TGTGCCAGCAGTGCCGACGACAGGGGTAAATATGGCTACACCTTC
CDR3: CASSADDRGKYGYTF
V: TRBV28
D: TRBD1
J: TRBJ1-2
size: few

DNA: TGTGCCAGCAGCTTAGACAGATTGACTAGCGTCTACAATGAGCAGTTCTTC
CDR3: CASSLDRLTSVYNEQFF
V: TRBV7-9
D: TRBD2
J: TRBJ2-1
size: many

DNA: TGTGCCAGCAGTTACTCGACGTCTAACTATGGCTACACCTTC
CDR3: CASSYSTSNYGYTF
V: TRBV6-5
D: NA
J: TRBJ1-2
size: many

DNA: TGTGCCAGCAGGAACCTCAAGGGACAGGGACCCTACGAGCAGTACTTC
CDR3: CASRNLKGQGPYEQYF
V: TRBV11-2
D: TRBD1
J: TRBJ2-7
size: few

DNA: TGCGCCAGCAGCCAGTATACCGGGGGTACTATGAACACTGAAGCTTTCTTT
CDR3: CASSQYTGGTMNTEAFF
V: TRBV4-3
D: NA
J: TRBJ1-1
size: NA

DNA: TGTGCCAGCAGCTTATCCAGCGGGAGGGCCGGCACCGGGGAGCTGTTTTTT
CDR3: CASSLSSGRAGTGELFF
V: TRBV11-2
D: TRBD2
J: TRBJ2-2
size: many

DNA: TGTGCCAGCAGTTTGGGCGGGGGGCGGGAGACCCAGTACTTC
CDR3: CASSLGGGRETQYF
V: TRBV7-2
D: TRBD2
J: TRBJ2-5
size: many

DNA: TGCGCCAGCAGCTGGGGGGACAGAGATTACGAGCAGTACTTC
CDR3: CASSWGDRDYEQYF
V: TRBV5-1
D: NA
J: TRBJ2-7
size: many

DNA: TGTGCCAGCATCCCGTGGGGGACCTATAGCAATCAGCCCCAGCATTTT
CDR3: CASIPWGTYSNQPQHF
V: TRBV28
D: NA
J: TRBJ1-5
size: few

DNA: TGTGCCAGCAGTTTTACGGGGGAGAAGGAGATGAATGAGCAGTTCTTC
CDR3: CASSFTGEKEMNEQFF
V: TRBV28
D: NA
J: TRBJ2-1
size: few

DNA: TGTGCCAGCAGCGGGACAGTGGATTACGAGCAGTACTTC
CDR3: CASSGTVDYEQYF
V: TRBV5-6
D: TRBD1
J: TRBJ2-7
size: NA

DNA: TGTGCCAGTGAGGGACAGTACCCTCAGAACACTGAAGCTTTCTTT
CDR3: CASEGQYPQNTEAFF
V: TRBV19
D: TRBD1
J: TRBJ1-1
size: NA

DNA: TGTGCCATCAGAGCTGTAGCGGAAAGCACAGATACGCAGTATTTT
CDR3: CAIRAVAESTDTQYF
V: TRBV10-3
D: NA
J: TRBJ2-3
size: few

DNA: TGTGCCAGCAGTTATGGGGCCGGGATCGGAAACACCATATATTTT
CDR3: CASSYGAGIGNTIYF
V: TRBV6-2/TRBV6-3
D: NA
J: TRBJ1-3
size: NA

DNA: TGTGCCAGCAGGCGGACAAGGGCGGCGGGCTACACCTTC
CDR3: CASRRTRAAGYTF
V: TRBV6-1
D: NA
J: TRBJ1-2
size: NA

DNA: TGTGCCAGTAGTGTCGGGACAGGGCAGACAGATACGCAGTATTTT
CDR3: CASSVGTGQTDTQYF
V: TRBV19
D: TRBD1
J: TRBJ2-3
size: many

DNA: TGCGCCAGCAGCGCCCCCAGGGGACAGGGTAGCTATGGCTACACCTTC
CDR3: CASSAPRGQGSYGYTF
V: TRBV4-1
D: TRBD1
J: TRBJ1-2
size: NA

DNA: TGCAGTGCTATATTAGACAGGGGATATGGCTACACCTTC
CDR3: CSAILDRGYGYTF
V: TRBV20-1
D: TRBD1
J: TRBJ1-2
size: NA

DNA: TGTGCCAGCATTGCCCGCATGCAAGAGACCCAGTACTTC
CDR3: CASIARMQETQYF
V: TRBV2
D: NA
J: TRBJ2-5
size: many

DNA: TGCGCCAGCAGCCCCGGTCCGTTTTCGAACACTGAAGCTTTCTTT
CDR3: CASSPGPFSNTEAFF
V: TRBV5-1
D: NA
J: TRBJ1-1
size: many

DNA: TGTGCCAGCAGTTCCGTATGGCGGGGGGGTCAAGAGACCCAGTACTTC
CDR3: CASSSVWRGGQETQYF
V: TRBV3-1
D: TRBD2
J: TRBJ2-5
size: many

DNA: TGCGCCAGCAGTGAGGTCGGTACAGGGGGCATGGATACGCAGTATTTT
CDR3: CASSEVGTGGMDTQYF
V: TRBV10-1
D: TRBD1
J: TRBJ2-3
size: NA

DNA: TGTGCCAGCAGAGAAGGCGGGGGGCGCACCGGGGAGCTGTTTTTT
CDR3: CASREGGGRTGELFF
V: TRBV2
D: TRBD2
J: TRBJ2-2
size: many

DNA: TGTGCCAGCTCACCACGGGAACTCCCCTACGAGCAGTACTTC
CDR3: CASSPRELPYEQYF
V: TRBV18
D: NA
J: TRBJ2-7
size: many

DNA: TGCAGTGCGACAGGCTCCAAAGATCAGCCCCAGCATTTT
CDR3: CSATGSKDQPQHF
V: TRBV20-1
D: NA
J: TRBJ1-5
size: many

DNA: TGCAGTGCTAGAGATGAGAGAGGGACAGGGGGCAATCAGCCCCAGCATTTT
CDR3: CSARDERGTGGNQPQHF
V: TRBV20-1
D: TRBD1
J: TRBJ1-5
size: few

DNA: TGTGCCAGCAGCTTAACGTCTAGCGGACTATACGAGCAGTACTTC
CDR3: CASSLTSSGLYEQYF
V: TRBV11-2
D: TRBD2
J: TRBJ2-7
size: many

DNA: TGTGCCAGCAGTCTCCCCGGACAGGGGCGGAATCAGCCCCAGCATTTT
CDR3: CASSLPGQGRNQPQHF
V: TRBV28
D: TRBD1
J: TRBJ1-5
size: NA

DNA: TGTGCCAGCAGTTTGGCACAAACAGGGGGCTTCTCAGGCCAGCCCCAGCATTTT
CDR3: CASSLAQTGGFSGQPQHF
V: TRBV28
D: TRBD1
J: TRBJ1-5
size: many

DNA: TGTGCCAGCAACCCGACAGGGGGCGGTGAAAAACTGTTTTTT
CDR3: CASNPTGGGEKLFF
V: TRBV2
D: TRBD1
J: TRBJ1-4
size: NA

DNA: TGTGCCAGCAGTCCATCGGACCTGGGGGTATACGAGCAGTACTTC
CDR3: CASSPSDLGVYEQYF
V: TRBV28
D: NA
J: TRBJ2-7
size: many

DNA: TGCGCCAGCAGCCGATCCTGGACTAGCGAGCAAAATAATGAGCAGTTCTTC
CDR3: CASSRSWTSEQNNEQFF
V: TRBV5-1
D: TRBD2
J: TRBJ2-1
size: few

DNA: TGCAGTGCTAGTTCGGCAGCAACTAATGAAAAACTGTTTTTT
CDR3: CSASSAATNEKLFF
V: TRBV20-1
D: NA
J: TRBJ1-4
size: NA

DNA: TGTGCCAGCAGTCCCCAGACAGGTAACACTGAAGCTTTCTTT
CDR3: CASSPQTGNTEAFF
V: TRBV12-3/TRBV12-4
D: NA
J: TRBJ1-1
size: many

DNA: TGTGCCAGCAGGTCCGGGCACAGCTCTGGGGCCAACGTCCTGACTTTC
CDR3: CASRSGHSSGANVLTF
V: TRBV2
D: NA
J: TRBJ2-6
size: many

DNA: TGTGCCAGCAGTGAAGTTAACAGGGGGCTGGAGACCCAGTACTTC
CDR3: CASSEVNRGLETQYF
V: TRBV6-1
D: TRBD1
J: TRBJ2-5
size: many

DNA: TGTGCCAGCAGCCCCGCAAGAACTGGAAACACCATATATTTT
CDR3: CASSPARTGNTIYF
V: TRBV9
D: NA
J: TRBJ1-3
size: NA

DNA: TGCAGTGCAAGTATACCGGGACCGGGACAAGAGACCCAGTACTTC
CDR3: CSASIPGPGQETQYF
V: TRBV20-1
D: NA
J: TRBJ2-5
size: many

DNA: TGTGCCAGCAGTAACAGGGTAGGCTACGAGCAGTACTTC
CDR3: CASSNRVGYEQYF
V: TRBV28
D: NA
J: TRBJ2-7
size: many

DNA: TGCAGCGTGCCGGGACTAGCGGTATACAATGAGCAGTTCTTC
CDR3: CSVPGLAVYNEQFF
V: TRBV29-1
D: TRBD2
J: TRBJ2-1
size: few

DNA: TGTGCCAGTAGTCAACCAGGACAGGCTACTCCCTATGGCTACACCTTC
CDR3: CASSQPGQATPYGYTF
V: TRBV19
D: TRBD1
J: TRBJ1-2
size: few

DNA: TGTGCCAGTAGTGTCGAGCGGGGGACCTACAATGAGCAGTTCTTC
CDR3: CASSVERGTYNEQFF
V: TRBV19
D: TRBD2
J: TRBJ2-1
size: many

DNA: TGCAGTGTAAGGGGTAATCAAGAGACCCAGTACTTC
CDR3: CSVRGNQETQYF
V: TRBV20-1
D: NA
J: TRBJ2-5
size: NA

DNA: TGCAGTGCAAGATCCCCCGGGACAGGGGTCCATGAGCAGTTCTTC
CDR3: CSARSPGTGVHEQFF
V: TRBV20-1
D: TRBD1
J: TRBJ2-1
size: many

DNA: TGTGCCAGTACCGCAGACAGGGGCTATAACTATGGCTACACCTTC
CDR3: CASTADRGYNYGYTF
V: TRBV19
D: TRBD1
J: TRBJ1-2
size: NA

DNA: TGTGCCAGCAGCCGTAGCGGGAGGGCCGGCACAGATACGCAGTATTTT
CDR3: CASSRSGRAGTDTQYF
V: TRBV7-3
D: TRBD2
J: TRBJ2-3
size: NA

DNA: TGTGCCAGTAGTATGTCGGTGTCCAATGAGCAGTTCTTC
CDR3: CASSMSVSNEQFF
V: TRBV19
D: NA
J: TRBJ2-1
size: NA

DNA: TGTGCCAGCAGTCCCGGGGGTAGCGGGAATGATGTAGCAGAGACCCAGTACTTC
CDR3: CASSPGGSGNDVAETQYF
V: TRBV12-3/TRBV12-4
D: TRBD2
J: TRBJ2-5
size: many

DNA: TGTGCCAGCAGTTATCGCCAGGCGAGGACTGAAGCTTTCTTT
CDR3: CASSYRQARTEAFF
V: TRBV6-5
D: NA
J: TRBJ1-1
size: many

DNA: TGTGCCTCTCGGGGACAGGGAAGTGAAAAACTGTTTTTT
CDR3: CASRGQGSEKLFF
V: TRBV12-3/TRBV12-4
D: TRBD1
J: TRBJ1-4
size: many

DNA: TGCGCCAGCAGCCCATCAAGCGGGAGAGCCTACGAGCAGTACTTC
CDR3: CASSPSSGRAYEQYF
V: TRBV5-1
D: TRBD2
J: TRBJ2-7
size: NA

DNA: TGTGCCAGCAGTTACTCACAGATGAACACTGAAGCTTTCTTT
CDR3: CASSYSQMNTEAFF
V: TRBV6-5
D: NA
J: TRBJ1-1
size: few

DNA: TGTGCCAGCAGACCCGGGACAGGCGGCAATCAGCCCCAGCATTTT
CDR3: CASRPGTGGNQPQHF
V: TRBV6-1
D: TRBD1
J: TRBJ1-5
size: few